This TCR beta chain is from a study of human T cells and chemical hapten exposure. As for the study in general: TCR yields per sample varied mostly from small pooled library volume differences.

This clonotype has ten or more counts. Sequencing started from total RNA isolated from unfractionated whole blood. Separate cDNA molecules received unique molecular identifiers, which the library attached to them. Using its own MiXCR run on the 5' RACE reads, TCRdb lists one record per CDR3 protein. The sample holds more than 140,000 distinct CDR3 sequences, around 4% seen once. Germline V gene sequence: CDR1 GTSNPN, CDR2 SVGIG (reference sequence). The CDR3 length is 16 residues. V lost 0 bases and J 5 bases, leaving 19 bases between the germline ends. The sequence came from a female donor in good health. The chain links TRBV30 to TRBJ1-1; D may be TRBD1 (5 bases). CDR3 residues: CAWSVLKAGRETEAFF. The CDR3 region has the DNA TGTGCCTGGAGTGTACTGAAGGCGGGGCGCGAGACTGAAGCTTTCTTT.